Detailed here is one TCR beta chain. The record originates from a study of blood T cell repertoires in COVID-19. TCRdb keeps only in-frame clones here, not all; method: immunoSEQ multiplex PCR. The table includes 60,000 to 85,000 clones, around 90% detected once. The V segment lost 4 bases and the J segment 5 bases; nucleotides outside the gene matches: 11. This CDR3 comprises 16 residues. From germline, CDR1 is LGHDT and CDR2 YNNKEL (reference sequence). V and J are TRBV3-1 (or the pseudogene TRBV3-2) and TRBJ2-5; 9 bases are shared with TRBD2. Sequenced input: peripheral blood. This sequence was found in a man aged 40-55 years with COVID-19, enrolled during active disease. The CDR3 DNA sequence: TGTGCCAGCAGCCTAACCTTCGCGGGGGGGCAGGAGACCCAGTACTTC. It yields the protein CASSLTFAGGQETQYF.